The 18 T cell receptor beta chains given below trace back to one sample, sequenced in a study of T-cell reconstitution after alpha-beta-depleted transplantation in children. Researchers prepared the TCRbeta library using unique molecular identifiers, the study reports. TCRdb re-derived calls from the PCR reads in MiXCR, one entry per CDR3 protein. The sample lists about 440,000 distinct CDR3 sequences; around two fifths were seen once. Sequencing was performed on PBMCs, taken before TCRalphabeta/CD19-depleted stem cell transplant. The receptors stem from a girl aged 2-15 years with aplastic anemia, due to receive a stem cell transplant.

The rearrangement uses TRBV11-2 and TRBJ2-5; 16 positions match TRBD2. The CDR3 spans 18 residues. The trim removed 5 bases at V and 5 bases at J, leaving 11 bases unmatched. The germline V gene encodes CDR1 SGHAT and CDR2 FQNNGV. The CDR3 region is CASSPIGTSGRALETQYF. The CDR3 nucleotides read TGTGCCAGCAGCCCGATAGGGACTAGCGGGAGGGCCTTGGAGACCCAGTACTTC.

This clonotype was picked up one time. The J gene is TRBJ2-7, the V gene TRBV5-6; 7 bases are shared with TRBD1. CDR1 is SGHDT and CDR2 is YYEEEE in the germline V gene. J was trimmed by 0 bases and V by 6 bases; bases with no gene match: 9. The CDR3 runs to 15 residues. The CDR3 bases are TGTGCCAGCACCACAGGGGTCGATTCCTCCTACGAGCAGTACTTC. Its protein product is CASTTGVDSSYEQYF. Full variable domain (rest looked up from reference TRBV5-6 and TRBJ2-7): DAGVTQSPTHLIKTRGQQVTLRCSPKSGHDTVSWYQQALGQGPQFIFQYYEEEERQRGNFPDRFSGHQFPNYSSELNVNALLLGDSALYLCASTTGVDSSYEQYFGPGTRLTVT.

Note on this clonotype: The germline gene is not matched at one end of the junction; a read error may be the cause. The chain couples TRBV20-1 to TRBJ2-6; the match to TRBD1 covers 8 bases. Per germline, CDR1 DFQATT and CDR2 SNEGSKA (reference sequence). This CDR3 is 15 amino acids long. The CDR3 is CSVSLQGDGANDLTF. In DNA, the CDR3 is TGCAGTGTCTCACTACAGGGGGACGGGGCCAACGACCTGACTTTC.

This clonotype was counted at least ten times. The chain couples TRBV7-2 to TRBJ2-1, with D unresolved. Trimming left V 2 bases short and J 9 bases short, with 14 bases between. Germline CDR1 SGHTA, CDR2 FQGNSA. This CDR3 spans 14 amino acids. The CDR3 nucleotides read TGTGCCAGCAGCTTAAATGACTGGCGGAGTGAGCAGTTCTTC. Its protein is CASSLNDWRSEQFF.

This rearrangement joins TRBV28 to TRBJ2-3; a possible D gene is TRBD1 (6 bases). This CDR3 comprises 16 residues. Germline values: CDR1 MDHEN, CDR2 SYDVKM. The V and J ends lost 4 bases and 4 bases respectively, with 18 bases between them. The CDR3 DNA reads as TGTGCCAGCAGTTCTCCTTCCGCGGACAGTCCAGATACGCAGTATTTT. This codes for CASSSPSADSPDTQYF.

The CDR3 DNA is TGCGCCAGCAGCTTTGACAACGGGGAGCTGTTTTTT. Protein product: CASSFDNGELFF. The genes are TRBV5-1 and TRBJ2-2; D unresolved. Between the trimmed V and J ends, which lost 2 bases and 7 bases, there was a span of 6 bases. In germline, CDR1 is SGHRS, CDR2 YFSETQ. CDR3 length equals 12 residues.

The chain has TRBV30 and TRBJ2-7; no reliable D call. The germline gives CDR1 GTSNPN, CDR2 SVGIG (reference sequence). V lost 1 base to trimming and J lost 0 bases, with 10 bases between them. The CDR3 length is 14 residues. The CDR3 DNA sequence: TGTGCCTGGAGTGACGAAGGGCTCTCCTACGAGCAGTACTTC. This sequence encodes CAWSDEGLSYEQYF.

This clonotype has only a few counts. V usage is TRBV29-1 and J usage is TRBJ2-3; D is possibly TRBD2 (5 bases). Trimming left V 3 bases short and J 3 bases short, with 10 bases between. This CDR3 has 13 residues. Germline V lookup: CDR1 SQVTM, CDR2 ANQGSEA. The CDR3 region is CSVDPTGTDTQYF. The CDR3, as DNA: TGCAGCGTTGATCCCACGGGAACAGATACGCAGTATTTT.

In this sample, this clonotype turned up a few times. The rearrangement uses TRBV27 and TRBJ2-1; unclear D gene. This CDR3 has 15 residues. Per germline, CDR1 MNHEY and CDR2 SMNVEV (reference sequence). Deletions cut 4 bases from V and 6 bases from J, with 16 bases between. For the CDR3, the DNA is TGTGCCAGCAGTTCCATCGTGGGATGGGGCAATGAGCAGTTCTTC. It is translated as CASSSIVGWGNEQFF.

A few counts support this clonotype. CDR3 DNA: TGTGCCAGCAGTTCCGACAGGGCTGGGGCCAACGTCCTGACTTTC. Protein sequence: CASSSDRAGANVLTF. V usage is TRBV6-5 and J usage is TRBJ2-6; 7 nucleotides align to TRBD1. V lost 4 bases, J lost 2 bases, and 2 bases stayed unmatched. The germline gives CDR1 MNHEY, CDR2 SVGAGI. The CDR3 totals 15 residues.

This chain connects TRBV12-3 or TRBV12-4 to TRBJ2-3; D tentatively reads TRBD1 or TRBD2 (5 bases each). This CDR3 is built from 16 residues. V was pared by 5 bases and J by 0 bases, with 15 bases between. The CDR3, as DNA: TGTGCCAGCAGTCGCCTCGGGACGGCTAGCACAGATACGCAGTATTTT. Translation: CASSRLGTASTDTQYF.

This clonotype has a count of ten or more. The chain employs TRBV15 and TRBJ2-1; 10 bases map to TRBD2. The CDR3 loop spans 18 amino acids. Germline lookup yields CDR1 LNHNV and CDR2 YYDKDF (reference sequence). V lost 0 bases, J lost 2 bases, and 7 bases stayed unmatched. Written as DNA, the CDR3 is TGTGCCACCAGCAGAGATTTGAGCGGGAGGGTTACCTACAATGAGCAGTTCTTC. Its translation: CATSRDLSGRVTYNEQFF.

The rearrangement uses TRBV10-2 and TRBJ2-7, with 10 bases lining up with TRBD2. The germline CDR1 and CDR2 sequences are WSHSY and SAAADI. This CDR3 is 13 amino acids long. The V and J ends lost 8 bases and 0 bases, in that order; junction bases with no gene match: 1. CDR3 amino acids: CASEREGSYEQYF. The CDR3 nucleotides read TGCGCCAGCGAGCGGGAGGGCTCCTACGAGCAGTACTTC.

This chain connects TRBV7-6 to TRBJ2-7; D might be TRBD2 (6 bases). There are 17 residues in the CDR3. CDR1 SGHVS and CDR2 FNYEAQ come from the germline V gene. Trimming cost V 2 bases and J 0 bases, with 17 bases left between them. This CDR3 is CASSLIGGWDSSYEQYF. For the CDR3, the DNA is TGTGCCAGCAGCTTAATAGGCGGATGGGACTCCTCCTACGAGCAGTACTTC.

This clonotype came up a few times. CDR3 region: CASSRYGQETQYF. The DNA of the CDR3 is TGTGCCAGCAGCCGTTACGGCCAAGAGACCCAGTACTTC. The chain has TRBV7-2 and TRBJ2-5; D is unresolved. The CDR3 sequence is 13 residues long. V was pared by 5 bases and J by 1 base, with 8 bases between. CDR1 is SGHTA and CDR2 is FQGNSA in the germline V gene.

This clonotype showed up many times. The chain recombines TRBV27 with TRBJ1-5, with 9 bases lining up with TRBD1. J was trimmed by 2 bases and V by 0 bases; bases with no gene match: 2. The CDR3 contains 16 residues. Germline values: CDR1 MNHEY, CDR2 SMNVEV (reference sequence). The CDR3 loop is CASSLSRTGGNQPQHF. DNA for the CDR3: TGTGCCAGCAGTTTATCAAGGACAGGGGGCAATCAGCCCCAGCATTTT.

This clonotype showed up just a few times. The CDR3 sequence: CSARDPGTRETQYF. CDR3 DNA: TGCAGTGCTAGAGACCCCGGGACTAGGGAGACCCAGTACTTC. The chain carries TRBV20-1 and TRBJ2-5; 8 bases match TRBD2. Unmatched junction bases numbered 5, after V lost 0 bases and J lost 5 bases. This CDR3 is 14 amino acids long. Per germline, CDR1 DFQATT and CDR2 SNEGSKA (reference sequence).

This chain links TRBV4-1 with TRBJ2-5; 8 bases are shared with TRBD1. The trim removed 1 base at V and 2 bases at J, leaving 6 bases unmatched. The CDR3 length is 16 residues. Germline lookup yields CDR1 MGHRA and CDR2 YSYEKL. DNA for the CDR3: TGCGCCAGCAGCCAAGCCCAGGGGGCGGTACAAGAGACCCAGTACTTC. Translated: CASSQAQGAVQETQYF.